Sequencing of this T cell receptor (beta chain) was carried out in a study of T cells in Graves' hyperthyroidism and ophthalmopathy. Clinical Activity Scores of at least 3, NOSPECS grades of at least 4 and durations under 3 months characterized ophthalmopathy patients. Authors of the study amplified TCR beta CDR3 regions from RNA transcripts. The HTBI primer set drove a first-round RT-PCR of the TCR CDR3. One entry per CDR3 protein, called by TCRdb with MiXCR from the multiplex PCR reads. The sample holds 640,000 or so distinct CDR3 sequences; 13% to 15% are singletons and the top ten take less than 9%. The CDR3 consists of 14 residues. From germline, CDR1 is SNHLY and CDR2 FYNNEI. J gave up 2 bases and V 6 bases, and 5 bases lay outside the gene matches.

This chain connects TRBV2 to TRBJ2-7, with 9 bases matching TRBD1. The receptor was isolated from a woman younger than 35 with Graves' ophthalmopathy. The sequenced material came from blood. The CDR3 here is CASRVGTGTYEQYF. Written as DNA, the CDR3 is TGTGCCAGCAGGGTAGGGACAGGGACCTACGAGCAGTACTTC.